The next 8 T cell receptor beta chains were all read from a single sample in a study of shared clonotypes between healthy human individuals. Only in-frame clones appear in the TCRdb table, and some are missing; sequencing was by immunoSEQ multiplex PCR. This sample has 2.5 million or so clones, with around nine tenths found just once. Source material: naive CD4+ T cells sorted from blood. Subset described: CD45RA+ positively selected. These TCRs come from a man aged 18-30 years in good health.

In this sample, this clone turned up a few times. This chain joins TRBV29-1 and TRBJ1-1; TRBD1 aligns across 9 bases. Germline V gene sequence: CDR1 SQVTM, CDR2 ANQGSEA. CDR3 length: 14 amino acids. V shed 4 bases, J shed 5 bases, and the junction held 8 bases outside the gene matches. The CDR3 region is CSVAGTGRTTEAFF. CDR3 bases: TGCAGCGTTGCCGGGACAGGGCGTACAACTGAAGCTTTCTTT.

This chain links TRBV28 with TRBJ2-5, with D perhaps matching TRBD2 (6 bases). This CDR3 has 12 residues. Trimming removed 2 bases from V and 14 bases from J, with 15 bases in between. Germline V gene sequence: CDR1 MDHEN, CDR2 SYDVKM. In nucleotides, the CDR3 is TGTGCCAGCAGTTTAACTGGACTACGCCCTTACTTC. This encodes CASSLTGLRPYF.

The chain couples TRBV18 to TRBJ1-5, with TRBD1 matching 8 bases. CDR3 size: 13 residues. Germline values: CDR1 KGHSH, CDR2 LQKENI. Trimming cost V 5 bases and J 5 bases; bases outside gene matches: 2. CDR3 amino acids: CASSVTGDQPQHF. The CDR3 DNA follows: TGTGCCAGCTCAGTGACAGGGGATCAGCCCCAGCATTTT.

Notes on this clone: This specimen includes other DNA sequences encoding the same CDR3. The rearrangement joins TRBV18 to TRBJ2-5; maybe TRBD1 (6 bases). Trimming removed 3 bases from V and 2 bases from J, with 10 bases in between. This CDR3 contains 14 residues. CDR1 is KGHSH, CDR2 LQKENI, per germline. The CDR3: CASSPGTQQETQYF. CDR3 bases: TGTGCCAGCTCACCCGGGACACAGCAAGAGACCCAGTACTTC.

The chain links TRBV30 to TRBJ1-1; TRBD1 is a possible D gene (5 bases). This CDR3 spans 14 amino acids. CDR1 GTSNPN and CDR2 SVGIG come from the germline V gene (reference sequence). Trimming removed 5 bases from V and 1 base from J, with 14 bases in between. In DNA, the CDR3 is TGTGCCTGGGCCGGGGGATGGGAGAACACTGAAGCTTTCTTT. It specifies CAWAGGWENTEAFF.

CDR3 amino acids: CASSFAGPNEKLFF. In DNA form, the CDR3 reads TGTGCCAGCAGCTTCGCAGGTCCGAATGAAAAACTGTTTTTT. The chain combines TRBV7-2 with TRBJ1-4; no clear D gene. Trimming removed 3 bases at V and 5 bases at J, with 10 bases between. Looked up from germline, CDR1 is SGHTA and CDR2 is FQGNSA. The CDR3 has 14 residues.

J is TRBJ2-7 and V is TRBV18; no reliable D call. The CDR3 extends over 13 amino acids. V dropped 1 base and J dropped 7 bases, with 11 bases sitting between them. The germline gives CDR1 KGHSH, CDR2 LQKENI. The CDR3 spells CASSPLNGEEQYF. The CDR3 DNA follows: TGTGCCAGCTCACCACTAAATGGGGAAGAGCAGTACTTC.

The chain combines TRBV19 with TRBJ2-1, with D unresolved. Deletions cut 10 bases from V and 5 bases from J, with 12 bases between. From germline, CDR1 is LNHDA and CDR2 SQIVND (reference sequence). This CDR3 comprises 12 residues. For the CDR3, the DNA is TGTGCCATTGCGGACGGAAACAATGAGCAGTTCTTC. It specifies CAIADGNNEQFF.